The entry below describes one TCR beta chain. Generated by immunoSEQ multiplex PCR, the TCRdb table keeps only in-frame clones and is missing some. This table has about 61,000 clones, nearly 90% appearing once. The data belong to a study of control samples from healthy donors and cancer patients. V was clipped by 6 bases and J by 0 bases, with 6 bases between them. Germline V gene lookup returns CDR1 SGHTA and CDR2 FQGNSA. CDR3 length: 13 residues. Sequencing was performed on PBMCs. The chain has TRBV7-2 and TRBJ1-5; D call uncertain. The clonotype comes from a man aged 55-75 years with colorectal cancer. Here the CDR3 DNA reads TGTGCCAGCAGTTGGGATAGCAATCAGCCCCAGCATTTT. Translating gives CASSWDSNQPQHF.